The text below deals with one TCR beta chain. Germline CDR1 is SQVTM and CDR2 is ANQGSEA. The V segment lost 1 base and the J segment 4 bases; nucleotides outside the gene matches: 4. This CDR3 has 14 amino acids. The data belong to a study of T-cell reconstitution after alpha-beta-depleted transplantation in children. TCRbeta library preparation incorporated unique molecular identifiers. One entry per CDR3 protein results from TCRdb running MiXCR on the PCR reads. This repertoire shows around 370,000 distinct CDR3 sequences, about 9.3% found once; its top ten account for around 2.3%. V usage is TRBV29-1 and J usage is TRBJ2-3; 8 nucleotides align to TRBD2. The source material was PBMCs from the stem cell graft donor, sampled from the stem cell graft. This TCR derives from a human donor who donated a stem cell graft to a child with acute lymphoblastic leukemia. The CDR3 nucleotides are TGCAGCGTTGAAGCGGGGGGGTCGCCAGATACGCAGTATTTT. Translated, it gives CSVEAGGSPDTQYF.